What follows are 26 T cell receptor beta chains derived from one specimen sequenced in a study of shared clonotypes between healthy human individuals. Here immunoSEQ multiplex PCR was the method, and the copy in TCRdb shows in-frame clones only, minus some. The table has about 1.5 million clones, approximately 98% seen once. The material sequenced was naive CD4+ T cells sorted from blood. Subset noted: CD45RA+ positively selected. Every receptor here comes from a man aged 25-45 years in good health.

The chain couples TRBV28 to TRBJ1-5; 8 nucleotides agree with TRBD1. V lost 5 bases, J lost 3 bases, and 12 bases stayed unmatched. This CDR3 region has 17 residues. The germline V gene encodes CDR1 MDHEN and CDR2 SYDVKM. CDR3 protein: CASSRQGMKTHNQPQHF. The CDR3 DNA follows: TGTGCCAGCAGTCGACAGGGGATGAAGACACACAATCAGCCCCAGCATTTT.

CDR3 nucleotide sequence: TGTGCCAGCAGTGGAAGAGCGGGAGATCCCTACGAGCAGTACTTC. Protein product: CASSGRAGDPYEQYF. This sequence joins TRBV2 and TRBJ2-7; 8 bases are shared with TRBD2. Germline lookup yields CDR1 SNHLY and CDR2 FYNNEI. The CDR3 length is 15 residues. Trimming removed 4 bases from V and 2 bases from J; junction bases left unmatched: 7.

Regarding this clone: Distinct nucleotide sequences in the sample also encode this CDR3. This chain joins TRBV7-2 and TRBJ2-1; 7 bases map to TRBD2. CDR3 size: 15 residues. Germline CDR1 is SGHTA and CDR2 is FQGNSA. V shed 1 base and J 0 bases; nucleotides not matched to a gene: 0. CDR3 residues: CASSLGGGSYNEQFF. CDR3 coding DNA: TGTGCCAGCAGCTTAGGGGGGGGCTCCTACAATGAGCAGTTCTTC.

The V gene is TRBV6-5, the J gene TRBJ2-7; no firm D call. The CDR3 is 11 amino acids. Trimming took off 4 bases at V and 5 bases at J, with 6 bases between the two ends. CDR1 and CDR2 from the germline V gene are MNHEY and SVGAGI. The CDR3: CASSFLDEQYF. CDR3 in DNA: TGTGCCAGCAGTTTCTTGGACGAGCAGTACTTC.

The chain recombines TRBV11-3 with TRBJ2-7; 7 bases match TRBD1. Losses at the gene ends were 3 bases for V and 3 bases for J; bases not matched to a gene: 2. This CDR3 region has 13 residues. Germline CDR1 reads SGHNT; CDR2 reads YENEEA. As DNA, the CDR3 is TGTGCCAGCAGCTTCCGACAGGGCTACGAGCAGTACTTC. Translation: CASSFRQGYEQYF.

The V call is TRBV9, the J call TRBJ1-1; D might be TRBD1 (6 bases). This CDR3 is 16 amino acids long. Trimming stripped 3 bases from V and 1 base from J, with 16 bases between. Germline-derived CDR1 and CDR2 are SGDLS and YYNGEE. The CDR3 DNA is TGTGCCAGCAGCGCTGGAGGGGGACCCCAGAACACTGAAGCTTTCTTT. Translated, it gives CASSAGGGPQNTEAFF.

The chain employs TRBV5-8 and TRBJ1-5; 9 bases match TRBD1. Trimming removed 5 bases from V and 7 bases from J; junction bases left unmatched: 10. CDR3 length: 15 residues. Per the germline V gene, CDR1 is SGHTS and CDR2 is YDEGEE. The CDR3 is CASSPGTGPGQPQHF. The CDR3, as DNA: TGTGCCAGCAGTCCCGGGACAGGGCCTGGGCAGCCCCAGCATTTT.

This clone showed up just once. The chain has TRBV28 and TRBJ1-5, with D possibly TRBD1 on 5 matching bases. The germline V and J ends were trimmed by 5 bases and 10 bases, with 24 bases remaining between them. This CDR3 has 16 residues. The V gene's germline CDR1 is MDHEN and CDR2 SYDVKM. The CDR3 region is CASSLVGSWGIDPQHF. The CDR3 DNA reads as TGTGCCAGCAGTCTCGTGGGCAGTTGGGGGATCGACCCCCAGCATTTT.

This chain joins TRBV14 and TRBJ1-5, with D hard to call. The CDR3 sequence is 13 residues long. CDR1 and CDR2 from the germline V gene are SGHDN and FVKESK. V was trimmed by 1 base and J by 5 bases, leaving 6 bases between them. For the CDR3, the DNA is TGTGCCAGCAGCCAAGTTGGGGATCAGCCCCAGCATTTT. It encodes CASSQVGDQPQHF.

This chain links TRBV18 with TRBJ2-7; 10 nucleotides align to TRBD1. CDR1 and CDR2 (germline): KGHSH, LQKENI. Trimming cost V 2 bases and J 5 bases; bases outside gene matches: 3. This CDR3 is built from 14 residues. The CDR3 sequence is CASSPETGGDEQYF. The CDR3 DNA is TGTGCCAGCTCACCAGAGACAGGGGGCGACGAGCAGTACTTC.

The J gene is TRBJ2-4, the V gene TRBV15; the D gene is possibly TRBD2 (6 bases). The germline V gene encodes CDR1 LNHNV and CDR2 YYDKDF (reference sequence). The V end was cut by 11 bases, the J end by 2 bases, with 16 bases between. The CDR3 extends over 14 amino acids. CDR3 DNA: TGTGCCTCCTCAAACCGGGGGACCAAAAACATTCAGTACTTC. Amino acids: CASSNRGTKNIQYF.

The V call is TRBV7-9, the J call TRBJ2-5; no definite D call. Trimming removed 5 bases from V and 1 base from J, with 11 bases in between. CDR1 and CDR2 (germline): SEHNR, FQNEAQ (reference sequence). This CDR3 is 14 amino acids long. CDR3 nucleotides: TGTGCCAGCAGCCCGAAAGCCCTCCAAGAGACCCAGTACTTC. Protein: CASSPKALQETQYF.

The chain has TRBV27 and TRBJ2-7, with D possibly TRBD1 on 5 matching bases. CDR1 MNHEY and CDR2 SMNVEV come from the germline V gene (reference sequence). The V gene lost 2 bases and the J gene lost 3 bases, with 11 bases spanning the gap. CDR3 size: 14 residues. The CDR3 here is CASSLRLGRYEQYF. CDR3 nucleotide sequence: TGTGCCAGCAGTTTAAGGCTGGGGCGCTACGAGCAGTACTTC.

This chain connects TRBV5-4 to TRBJ1-2, with D perhaps matching TRBD1 (5 bases). The V and J ends lost 0 bases and 10 bases respectively, with 13 bases between them. This CDR3 contains 13 residues. Looked up from germline, CDR1 is SGHNT and CDR2 is YYREEE (reference sequence). The CDR3 DNA follows: TGTGCCAGCAGCTTGGGGCAGGGTGGGGACTACACCTTC. It specifies CASSLGQGGDYTF.

The chain combines TRBV2 with TRBJ1-4, with unresolved D. The CDR3 runs to 12 residues. Germline CDR1 and CDR2: SNHLY and FYNNEI. Trimming took off 6 bases at V and 6 bases at J, with 8 bases between the two ends. The CDR3 region is CASRSRDEKLFF. CDR3 DNA sequence: TGTGCCAGCAGAAGCCGTGATGAAAAACTGTTTTTT. The variable domain in full, with the rest retrieved from reference TRBV2 and TRBJ1-4, is EPEVTQTPSHQVTQMGQEVILRCVPISNHLYFYWYRQILGQKVEFLVSFYNNEISEKSEIFDDQFSVERPDGSNFTLKIRSTKLEDSAMYFCASRSRDEKLFFGSGTQLSVL.

Comments on this clone: This same CDR3 is encoded by further DNA sequences in the sample. The gene calls are TRBV5-1 and TRBJ2-3; D is ambiguous. Trimming took off 2 bases at V and 4 bases at J, with 5 bases between the two ends. The CDR3 totals 12 residues. Germline V gene lookup returns CDR1 SGHRS and CDR2 YFSETQ. CDR3: CASSLRADTQYF. Here the CDR3 DNA reads TGCGCCAGCAGCTTAAGGGCAGATACGCAGTATTTT.

On this clone itself: Other DNA sequences within the sample encode an identical CDR3. J is TRBJ2-2 and V is TRBV9, with no clear D. CDR1 is SGDLS and CDR2 is YYNGEE in the germline V gene. This CDR3 is 14 amino acids long. V dropped 0 bases and J dropped 4 bases, with 7 bases sitting between them. The CDR3: CASSVARVTGELFF. The DNA for the CDR3 is TGTGCCAGCAGCGTAGCTAGGGTCACCGGGGAGCTGTTTTTT. The full variable domain, completed using reference TRBV9 and TRBJ2-2, is DSGVTQTPKHLITATGQRVTLRCSPRSGDLSVYWYQQSLDQGLQFLIQYYNGEERAKGNILERFSAQQFPDLHSELNLSSLELGDSALYFCASSVARVTGELFFGEGSRLTVL.

The chain employs TRBV28 and TRBJ2-1; a possible D gene is TRBD2 (5 bases). The CDR3 is 15 amino acids. V lost 5 bases and J 4 bases, leaving 15 bases between the germline ends. Germline V gives CDR1 MDHEN, CDR2 SYDVKM. The CDR3 region has the DNA TGTGCCAGCAGTCCTGACCAACGGGATTACAATGAGCAGTTCTTC. It is translated as CASSPDQRDYNEQFF.

This rearrangement joins TRBV7-2 to TRBJ2-7; the D is unclear. The germline V and J ends were trimmed by 5 bases and 1 base, with 9 bases remaining between them. The CDR3 consists of 13 residues. The germline V gene has CDR1 SGHTA and CDR2 FQGNSA. CDR3 DNA sequence: TGTGCCAGCAGCCGAAAGGGTTCCTACGAGCAGTACTTC. Its translation: CASSRKGSYEQYF.

This chain joins TRBV6-1 and TRBJ2-3, with TRBD2 identical over 9 bases. The J segment lost 5 bases and the V segment lost 4 bases, leaving 4 bases of the junction unmatched. This CDR3 is 14 amino acids long. CDR1 is MNHNS and CDR2 is SASEGT in the germline V gene. The CDR3 here is CASSVAGAVDTQYF. CDR3 coding DNA: TGTGCCAGCAGTGTAGCGGGAGCGGTAGATACGCAGTATTTT.

The rearrangement links TRBV6-5 to TRBJ1-1, with 9 positions matching TRBD1. The CDR3 has 15 residues. Unmatched junction bases numbered 5, after V lost 2 bases and J lost 4 bases. In germline, CDR1 is MNHEY, CDR2 SVGAGI. In nucleotides, the CDR3 is TGTGCCAGCAGTTACGGGCGACAGGGGGGCACTGAAGCTTTCTTT. It translates to CASSYGRQGGTEAFF.

This chain links TRBV28 with TRBJ2-3; D is uncertain. CDR3 length equals 13 residues. Looked up from germline, CDR1 is MDHEN and CDR2 is SYDVKM. The ends were cut back, 4 bases at V and 6 bases at J, with 11 bases in the middle. The CDR3 sequence: CASSSWQVDTQYF. The CDR3 DNA sequence: TGTGCCAGCAGTTCATGGCAGGTGGATACGCAGTATTTT.

This clone occurred once. This rearrangement joins TRBV27 to TRBJ2-7; 11 bases fit TRBD1. The CDR3 length is 13 residues. CDR1 is MNHEY, CDR2 SMNVEV, per germline (reference sequence). After removal of 8 bases from V and 3 bases from J, the junction contained 3 bases not matched to a gene. The CDR3 DNA follows: TGTGCCAGCGGACAGGGGGCGGTCTACGAGCAGTACTTC. Translation gives CASGQGAVYEQYF.

The rearrangement uses TRBV5-5 and TRBJ2-2; either TRBD1 or TRBD2 may fit D (5 bases each). Germline V gene sequence: CDR1 SGHKS, CDR2 YYEKEE (reference sequence). The CDR3 is 15 residues long. Between the trimmed V and J ends, which lost 3 bases and 2 bases, there was a span of 11 bases. In DNA form, the CDR3 reads TGTGCCAGCAGCTCGGGACCGTTAAACACCGGGGAGCTGTTTTTT. Its protein product is CASSSGPLNTGELFF.

The chain joins TRBV29-1 to TRBJ1-1, with D tentatively TRBD1 (6 bases). Trimming removed 6 bases at V and 1 base at J, with 12 bases between. Per germline, CDR1 SQVTM and CDR2 ANQGSEA. This CDR3 spans 13 amino acids. For the CDR3, the DNA is TGCAGCGTCCTCCGGGACAAGAACACTGAAGCTTTCTTT. Translated: CSVLRDKNTEAFF. The full variable domain, in which reference TRBV29-1 and TRBJ1-1 provide the parts outside the CDR3, is SAVISQKPSRDICQRGTSLTIQCQVDSQVTMMFWYRQQPGQSLTLIATANQGSEATYESGFVIDKFPISRPNLTFSTLTVSNMSPEDSSIYLCSVLRDKNTEAFFGQGTRLTVV.

J is TRBJ2-7 and V is TRBV6-1; the match to TRBD2 covers 9 bases. V dropped 5 bases and J dropped 4; count of bases not matched to a gene: 6. The CDR3 length is 14 residues. Per the germline V gene, CDR1 is MNHNS and CDR2 is SASEGT. The CDR3 protein is CASSLSGSGYEQYF. CDR3 nucleotides: TGTGCCAGCAGTCTTAGCGGGAGTGGTTACGAGCAGTACTTC.